Each of the 10 T cell receptor beta chains below was sequenced from the same sample in a study of beta chain features in type 1 diabetes. Expressed TCRB transcripts got sequenced, as all isolated RNA was reverse transcribed. This table comes from immunoSEQ multiplex PCR, and its TCRdb copy is limited to in-frame clones, with some not included. The sample lists hundreds of thousands of clones, about 10% occurring once. Material for sequencing was naive CD4+ T cells from blood. The receptors come from a young woman in good health.

This clone was observed a few times. The chain couples TRBV5-1 to TRBJ2-2, with D perhaps TRBD2 (6 bases). The germline V gene has CDR1 SGHRS and CDR2 YFSETQ. V was pared by 4 bases and J by 0 bases, with 10 bases between. This CDR3 is built from 15 residues. The CDR3, as DNA: TGCGCCAGCAGCCTGACTAGGACGAACACCGGGGAGCTGTTTTTT. Protein: CASSLTRTNTGELFF.

This clone has only a few counts. The genes are TRBV5-1 and TRBJ2-7; 9 bases map to TRBD2. The CDR3 covers 15 residues. Per germline, CDR1 SGHRS and CDR2 YFSETQ. J lost 3 bases, V lost 0 bases, and 4 bases had no gene match. The DNA for the CDR3 is TGCGCCAGCAGCTTGGGGACTAGCGTCTTCTACGAGCAGTACTTC. It encodes CASSLGTSVFYEQYF.

This clone occurred a few times. This chain uses TRBV10-3 with TRBJ2-3; D possibly corresponds to TRBD1 (6 bases). CDR3 length: 16 residues. Trimming shortened V by 3 bases and J by 1 base, and 14 bases separated the two germline ends. Germline CDR1 reads ENHRY; CDR2 reads SYGVKD. The CDR3 is CAISDPDRIGTDTQYF. The CDR3 nucleotides read TGTGCCATCAGTGACCCCGACAGGATTGGCACAGATACGCAGTATTTT.

The gene calls are TRBV27 and TRBJ1-1, with D maybe TRBD1 (5 bases). Trimming stripped 3 bases from V and 1 base from J, with 9 bases between. Germline loops: CDR1 MNHEY, CDR2 SMNVEV (reference sequence). The CDR3 is 14 amino acids. As DNA, the CDR3 is TGTGCCAGCAGTTTTAGAGGACAGAACACTGAAGCTTTCTTT. This codes for CASSFRGQNTEAFF.

This clone was observed a few times. J is TRBJ2-7 and V is TRBV6-5; 10 nucleotides line up with TRBD2. CDR3 length: 14 amino acids. The V and J ends lost 7 bases and 6 bases, in that order; junction bases with no gene match: 9. Germline CDR1 reads MNHEY; CDR2 reads SVGAGI. CDR3 coding DNA: TGTGCCAGCAACTCCGGGACTAGCGTAACCGAGCAGTACTTC. Encoded protein: CASNSGTSVTEQYF.

This clone showed up just a few times. The V call is TRBV2, the J call TRBJ2-6, with TRBD1 matching over 9 bases. Trimming cost V 4 bases and J 2 bases; bases outside gene matches: 12. The germline CDR1 and CDR2 sequences are SNHLY and FYNNEI. The CDR3 spans 19 residues. In DNA, the CDR3 is TGTGCCAGCAGTGGTGAGAGGGGGGACAGGGAGCCTGGGGCCAACGTCCTGACTTTC. Amino acid sequence: CASSGERGDREPGANVLTF. Full variable domain (outside the CDR3, taken from reference TRBV2 and TRBJ2-6): EPEVTQTPSHQVTQMGQEVILRCVPISNHLYFYWYRQILGQKVEFLVSFYNNEISEKSEIFDDQFSVERPDGSNFTLKIRSTKLEDSAMYFCASSGERGDREPGANVLTFGAGSRLTVL.

The chain combines TRBV15 with TRBJ1-1; 7 nucleotides match TRBD1. V shed 2 bases, J shed 4 bases, and the junction held 7 bases outside the gene matches. Germline CDR1 is LNHNV and CDR2 is YYDKDF (reference sequence). This CDR3 contains 15 residues. CDR3 coding DNA: TGTGCCACCAGCAGATCCGGCAGGGGGGCCACTGAAGCTTTCTTT. Translation gives CATSRSGRGATEAFF. Variable domain in full (rest from reference TRBV15 and TRBJ1-1): DAMVIQNPRYQVTQFGKPVTLSCSQTLNHNVMYWYQQKSSQAPKLLFHYYDKDFNNEADTPDNFQSRRPNTSFCFLDIRSPGLGDTAMYLCATSRSGRGATEAFFGQGTRLTVV.

The chain has TRBV2 and TRBJ2-5, with 8 nucleotides matching TRBD2. Unmatched junction bases numbered 4, after V lost 9 bases and J lost 1 base. CDR3 length: 13 residues. CDR1 and CDR2 from the germline V gene are SNHLY and FYNNEI. CDR3: CASVSGAQETQYF. Here the CDR3 DNA reads TGTGCCAGTGTTAGCGGGGCCCAAGAGACCCAGTACTTC.

The rearrangement uses TRBV11-3 and TRBJ2-5; D may be TRBD2 (6 bases). The ends were cut back, 5 bases at V and 0 bases at J, with 10 bases in the middle. The CDR3 length is 14 residues. Germline CDR1 is SGHNT and CDR2 is YENEEA. The CDR3 spells CASSPGGDQETQYF. The CDR3 nucleotides are TGTGCCAGCAGCCCAGGAGGGGACCAAGAGACCCAGTACTTC.

There are a few counts of this clone. This chain uses TRBV2 with TRBJ1-1; D is unclear. The CDR3 totals 14 residues. The germline CDR1 and CDR2 sequences are SNHLY and FYNNEI. Trimming pared 4 bases from V and 0 bases from J, leaving 9 bases between. The CDR3, as DNA: TGTGCCAGCAGTGTTACCGGGATGAACACTGAAGCTTTCTTT. It specifies CASSVTGMNTEAFF.